This passage covers 14 T cell receptor beta chains from one sample sequenced in a study of blood T cell repertoires in COVID-19. Libraries were prepared by immunoSEQ multiplex PCR; TCRdb keeps only in-frame clonotypes and omits some of them. Of around 100,000 clones listed, roughly 84% are singletons. Sequencing was carried out using peripheral blood. These receptors were obtained from a woman aged 70-85 years with acute or convalescent COVID-19.

The V gene is TRBV12-5, the J gene TRBJ2-3; no clear D gene. Deletions cut 3 bases from V and 7 bases from J, with 11 bases between. The CDR3 has 13 amino acids. Germline values: CDR1 LGHNT, CDR2 FRNRAP. The CDR3, as DNA: TGTGCTAGTGGTTTCCTCGAGAGGAATACGCAGTATTTT. Amino acid sequence: CASGFLERNTQYF.

This clone appeared a single time. The rearrangement joins TRBV12-5 to TRBJ2-7; 8 nucleotides match TRBD1. V trimming: 5 bases; J trimming: 4 bases; junction bases outside the gene matches: 10. Germline-derived CDR1 and CDR2 are LGHNT and FRNRAP. The CDR3 runs 15 residues. The DNA of the CDR3 is TGTGCTAGTGGTCCGGCGACAGGGGCCCCATACGAGCAGTACTTC. It is translated as CASGPATGAPYEQYF.

The rearrangement uses TRBV10-3 and TRBJ2-7; D may be TRBD1 (6 bases). The germline V gene has CDR1 ENHRY and CDR2 SYGVKD. Trimming cost V 7 bases and J 2 bases, with 15 bases left between them. The CDR3 has 14 amino acids. Here the CDR3 DNA reads TGTGCCATCAAATCCGGGACACAGGCCTACGAGCAGTACTTC. Translating gives CAIKSGTQAYEQYF.

The chain has TRBV6-6 and TRBJ1-4; no definite D call. There are 13 residues in the CDR3. Per the germline V gene, CDR1 is MNHNY and CDR2 is SVGAGI (reference sequence). Trimming shortened V by 2 bases and J by 3 bases, and 4 bases separated the two germline ends. CDR3 sequence: CASSYRANEKLFF. CDR3 DNA sequence: TGTGCCAGCAGTTACCGGGCTAATGAAAAACTGTTTTTT.

The rearrangement joins TRBV24-1 to TRBJ2-1; a weak D match, TRBD2 (6 bases). The germline V gene has CDR1 KGHDR and CDR2 SFDVKD. With 0 bases removed from V and 10 bases from J, the gap between germline ends came to 9 bases. This CDR3 spans 13 amino acids. The CDR3 spells CATSDLAGLEQFF. Here the CDR3 DNA reads TGTGCCACCAGTGATTTGGCCGGACTAGAGCAGTTCTTC.

The rearrangement uses TRBV6-1 and TRBJ1-6, with 8 bases that match TRBD1. The CDR3 length is 14 residues. Germline V gene lookup returns CDR1 MNHNS and CDR2 SASEGT. Trimming removed 2 bases from V and 6 bases from J; junction bases left unmatched: 0. DNA for the CDR3: TGTGCCAGCAGTGAAACAGGGGGTAATTCACCCCTCCACTTT. This codes for CASSETGGNSPLHF.

This chain connects TRBV4-2 to TRBJ1-1; the D gene is possibly TRBD1 (5 bases). The CDR3 runs 14 residues. Trimming left V 0 bases short and J 1 base short, with 6 bases between. Germline CDR1 is LGHNA and CDR2 is YNFKEQ. CDR3 sequence reads: CASSQDDRNTEAFF. Written as DNA, the CDR3 is TGTGCCAGCAGCCAAGATGACAGGAACACTGAAGCTTTCTTT.

This chain connects TRBV5-4 to TRBJ2-3, with 9 bases fitting TRBD1. Germline trimming cut 10 bases from V and 5 bases from J; bases unmatched to any gene: 8. Germline-derived CDR1 and CDR2 are SGHNT and YYREEE (reference sequence). CDR3 length: 13 amino acids. This CDR3 is CAFRQGGIDTQYF. The CDR3 bases are TGTGCCTTTCGACAGGGGGGGATAGATACGCAGTATTTT. The full variable domain, rest sourced from reference TRBV5-4 and TRBJ2-3, is ETGVTQSPTHLIKTRGQQVTLRCSSQSGHNTVSWYQQALGQGPQFIFQYYREEENGRGNFPPRFSGLQFPNYSSELNVNALELDDSALYLCAFRQGGIDTQYFGPGTRLTVL.

The chain recombines TRBV19 with TRBJ1-2, with TRBD1 matching 7 bases. The germline CDR1 and CDR2 sequences are LNHDA and SQIVND (reference sequence). J was trimmed by 7 bases and V by 3 bases; bases with no gene match: 5. This CDR3 contains 13 residues. The DNA for the CDR3 is TGTGCCAGTAGTATTACAGGGGATATTGGCTACACCTTC. Translation: CASSITGDIGYTF.

The CDR3 DNA reads as TGTGCCAGCAGTACATCCACAATACAGGGGAGAGGAGGGCAAGAGACCCAGTACTTC. This codes for CASSTSTIQGRGGQETQYF. The chain carries TRBV2 and TRBJ2-5, with a possible D match to TRBD1 (7 bases). Germline loops: CDR1 SNHLY, CDR2 FYNNEI. This CDR3 comprises 19 residues. Trimming shortened V by 5 bases and J by 2 bases, and 27 bases separated the two germline ends.

The rearrangement links TRBV12-3 or TRBV12-4 to TRBJ1-5; D is possibly TRBD1 (5 bases). The germline V and J ends were trimmed by 2 bases and 7 bases, with 9 bases remaining between them. This CDR3 has 13 residues. The CDR3 is CASSLQGGQPQHF. The CDR3 DNA sequence: TGTGCCAGCAGTTTACAGGGAGGGCAGCCCCAGCATTTT.

This chain joins TRBV5-5 and TRBJ2-7, with 8 bases that match TRBD2. V was pared by 0 bases and J by 6 bases, with 11 bases of the junction left unmatched. In germline, CDR1 is SGHKS, CDR2 YYEKEE (reference sequence). There are 16 residues in the CDR3. In DNA form, the CDR3 reads TGTGCCAGCAGCTTGGGACTGACGGGAGGGATGGCCGAGCAGTACTTC. This encodes CASSLGLTGGMAEQYF.

This clone was seen a single time. This chain uses TRBV1 with TRBJ1-5; no DNA check was done on the table's D call, TRBD1. TRBV1 is designated a pseudogene. The CDR3 loop spans 16 amino acids. CDR3 region: CTSSQVKRGRDQPQHF. CDR3 coding DNA: TGCACCAGCAGCCAAGTCAAAAGGGGAAGGGATCAGCCCCAGCATTTT.

The chain couples TRBV6-5 to TRBJ1-3; D is undetermined. Looked up from germline, CDR1 is MNHEY and CDR2 is SVGAGI. CDR3 length: 12 residues. V dropped 11 bases and J dropped 0 bases, with 8 bases sitting between them. DNA of the CDR3: TGTGCCGGAGTGAGCTCTGGAAACACCATATATTTT. Protein product: CAGVSSGNTIYF.